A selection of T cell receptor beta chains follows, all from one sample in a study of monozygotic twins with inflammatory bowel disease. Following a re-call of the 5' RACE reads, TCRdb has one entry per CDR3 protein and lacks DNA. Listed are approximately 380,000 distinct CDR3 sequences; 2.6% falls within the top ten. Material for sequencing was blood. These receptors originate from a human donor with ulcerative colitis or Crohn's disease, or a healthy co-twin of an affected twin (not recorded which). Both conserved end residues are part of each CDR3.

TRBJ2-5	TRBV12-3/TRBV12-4	CASSLARAETQYF
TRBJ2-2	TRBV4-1	CASSQEAQGAANTGELFF
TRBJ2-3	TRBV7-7	CASSSREGRAHRLYTDTQYF
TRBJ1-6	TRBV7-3	CASSLAPGQGSPLHF
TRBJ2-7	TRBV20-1	CSTPGTARSHEQYF
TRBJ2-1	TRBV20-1	CSARLTGGPNYNEQFF
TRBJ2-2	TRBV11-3	CASSPRPTGELFF
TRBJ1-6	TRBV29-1	CSVADRTNSPLHF
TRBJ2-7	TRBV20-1	CSAPDRGRSYDQYF
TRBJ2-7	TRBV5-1	CASSLNSPYEQYF
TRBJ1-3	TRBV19	CASSAAGSGNTIYF
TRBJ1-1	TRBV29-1	CSVDRGWGMNTEAFF
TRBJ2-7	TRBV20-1	CSAGQGANSYEQYF
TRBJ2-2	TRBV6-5	CASSWPGGGKAGELFF
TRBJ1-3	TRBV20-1	CSARKTGANTIYF
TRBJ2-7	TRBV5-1	CANSLGLDSYEQYF
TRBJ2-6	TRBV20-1	CSARVSGQNSGANVLTF
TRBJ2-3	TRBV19	CASTMTGSTDTQYF
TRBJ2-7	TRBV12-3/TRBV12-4	CASSLDPPHYEQYF
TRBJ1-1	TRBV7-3	CASSPGQHSPNTEAFF
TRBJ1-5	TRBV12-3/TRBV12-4	CASRNSLNQPQHF
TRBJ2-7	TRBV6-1	CASSTRGPHNYEQYF
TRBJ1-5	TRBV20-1	CSARVRPNSNQPQHF
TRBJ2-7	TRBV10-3	CAISGQGYEQYF
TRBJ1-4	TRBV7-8	CASSRASNEKLFF
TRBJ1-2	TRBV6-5	CASSSTSSYGYTF
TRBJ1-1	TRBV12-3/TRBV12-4	CASSWKRPLNTEAFF
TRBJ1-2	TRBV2	CASSYTDRGANYGYTF
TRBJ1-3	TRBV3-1	CASSQGASGNTIYF
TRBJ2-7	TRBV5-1	CASSQGLAGVYEQYF
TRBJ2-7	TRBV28	CASSFAGNPGGISYEQYF
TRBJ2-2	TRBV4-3	CASSRRAGQGAWGELFF
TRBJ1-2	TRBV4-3	CASSQEPGTGGIGGYTF
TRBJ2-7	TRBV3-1	CASSPGQALYEQYF
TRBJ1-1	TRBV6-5	CASSYSLFSGGTEAFF
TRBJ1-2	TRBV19	CASSIRGGNYGYTF
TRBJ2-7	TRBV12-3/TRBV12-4	CASSLVSGVGEQYF
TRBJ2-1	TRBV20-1	CSAIRGRWNEQFF
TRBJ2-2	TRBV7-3	CASSFGRQGELFF
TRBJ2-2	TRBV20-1	CSAREVVANTGELFF
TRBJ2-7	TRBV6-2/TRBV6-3	CASSYVLIPGQGDNEQYF
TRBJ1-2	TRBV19	CASRTKGGTVQIPNYGYTF
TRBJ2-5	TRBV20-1	CSAGTSGGNQETQYF
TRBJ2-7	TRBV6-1	CASIPGQGLSEQYF
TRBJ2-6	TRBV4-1	CASSQGTKGVAGANVLTF